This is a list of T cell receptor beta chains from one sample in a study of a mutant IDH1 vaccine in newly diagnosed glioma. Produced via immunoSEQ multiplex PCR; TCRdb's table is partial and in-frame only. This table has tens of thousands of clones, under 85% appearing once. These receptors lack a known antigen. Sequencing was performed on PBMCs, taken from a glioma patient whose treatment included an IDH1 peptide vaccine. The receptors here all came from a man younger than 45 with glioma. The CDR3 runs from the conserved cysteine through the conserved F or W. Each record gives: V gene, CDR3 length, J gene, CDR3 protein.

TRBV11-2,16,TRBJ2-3,CASSSLMGGRADTQYF
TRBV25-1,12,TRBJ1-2,CASQGGGYGYTF
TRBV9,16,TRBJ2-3,CASSAIAGRTTDTQYF
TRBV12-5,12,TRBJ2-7,CASGPSSYEQYF
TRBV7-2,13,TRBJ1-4,CASSLALNGKLFF
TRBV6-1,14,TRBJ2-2,CASSEALENGELFF
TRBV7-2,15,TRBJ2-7,CASSLFGTDPYEQYF
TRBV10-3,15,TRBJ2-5,CAISDDGAFQETQYF
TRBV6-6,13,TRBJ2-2,CASSYGSTGELFF
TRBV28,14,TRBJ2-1,CAHREGGRRNEQFF
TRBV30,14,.,CAWTRQAGPYEQYF
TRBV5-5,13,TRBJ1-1,CASSPQVNTEAFF
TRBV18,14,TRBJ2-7,CASSPGHTAYEQYF
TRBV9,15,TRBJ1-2,CASSVGGQIYGGYTF
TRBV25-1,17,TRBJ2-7,CASSGSGLAGGNYEQYF
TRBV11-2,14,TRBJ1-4,CASTFGATNEKLFF